This record concerns one T cell receptor (beta chain) sequence. The method was immunoSEQ multiplex PCR; TCRdb's version includes in-frame clones alone and lacks a portion of them. Of roughly 130,000 clones in the sample, about 88% were seen once. This sample is part of a study of control samples from healthy donors and cancer patients. The sequence derives from a man aged 45-60 years in good health. Sample: blood.

Here the CDR3 DNA reads TGTGCCAGCAGCTTGCCCGGGATTAGGGAGACCCAGTACTTC. Translation gives CASSLPGIRETQYF. This rearrangement joins TRBV5-6 to TRBJ2-5, with a possible D match to TRBD2 (5 bases). The CDR3 runs to 14 residues. Germline V gene sequence: CDR1 SGHDT, CDR2 YYEEEE. The V and J ends lost 1 base and 5 bases respectively, with 12 bases between them.